The clone carrying this T cell receptor beta chain came up a few times. The antigen is unknown. The record originates from a study of beta chain features in type 1 diabetes. Every bit of the isolated RNA underwent reverse transcription, so sequencing read expressed TCRB transcripts. Here immunoSEQ multiplex PCR was the method, and the copy in TCRdb shows in-frame clones only, minus some. The sample shows a few hundred thousand clones, more than 11% of them seen only once. General study points: Patients with type 1 diabetes carried fewer insertions and had more deletions at their VDJ junctions.

Germline V CDR1 and CDR2: LGHNA, YSLEER. The CDR3 is 16 residues long. Deletions cut 4 bases from V and 4 bases from J, with 16 bases between. This TCR was recovered from a young man in good health. What was sequenced was naive CD4+ T cells from blood. The gene calls are TRBV4-3 and TRBJ1-4; TRBD1 might be the D (5 bases). The CDR3 sequence: CASSPTGGPFNEKLFF. In nucleotides, the CDR3 is TGCGCCAGCAGCCCAACCGGGGGACCGTTTAATGAAAAACTGTTTTTT.